One sample yielded the 11 T cell receptor beta chains listed below, sequenced in a study of blood T cells in healthy people across ages. Using a J-beta primer mix together with a sample-barcoded 5' primer, a second PCR was run for 7 to 11 cycles. MiXCR, applied by TCRdb to the 5' RACE reads, yields one record per CDR3 protein. Here the sample spans about 840,000 distinct CDR3 sequences, about 27% being singletons. The data were also submitted as part of a second study, on T cells of mothers and their children.

The specimen was blood. Every receptor here comes from a woman between 40 and 55 years old in good health.

The table lists this clonotype with many counts. This sequence joins TRBV4-1 and TRBJ2-1; TRBD2 matches 14 bases. This CDR3 is built from 18 residues. CDR1 and CDR2 from the germline V gene are MGHRA and YSYEKL. Germline trimming cut 1 base from V and 0 bases from J; bases unmatched to any gene: 2. CDR3 amino acids: CASSQAGTSGSSYNEQFF. The CDR3 DNA is TGCGCCAGCAGCCAAGCCGGGACTAGCGGGAGCTCCTACAATGAGCAGTTCTTC.

This clonotype was found a few times. Compared with germline, one end of the junction differs, possibly owing to a read error. The rearrangement links TRBV27 to TRBJ2-3, with D unclear. CDR1 and CDR2 from the germline V gene are MNHEY and SMNVEV (reference sequence). The CDR3 contains 15 residues. The CDR3 bases are TGTGCCAGCAGTTTAGAAGTGAGTAGCACACATACGCAGTATTTT. It encodes CASSLEVSSTHTQYF.

Worth noting for this clonotype: It may be a read error: a sequence one base away is much more abundant. The chain employs TRBV5-1 and TRBJ2-6; TRBD1 is a possible D gene (7 bases). Per the germline V gene, CDR1 is SGHRS and CDR2 is YFSETQ. CDR3 length equals 16 residues. This CDR3 is CASSWGDSSGADVLTF. The CDR3 coding sequence is TGCGCCAGCAGCTGGGGGGACAGCTCTGGGGCCGACGTCCTGACTTTC.

This clonotype was seen more than once but under ten times. The chain links TRBV28 to TRBJ1-2; unclear D gene. The CDR3 has 15 amino acids. Looked up from germline, CDR1 is MDHEN and CDR2 is SYDVKM. Trimming removed 1 base at V and 0 bases at J, with 9 bases between. The CDR3 reads CASSLYAVSNYGYTF. In DNA form, the CDR3 reads TGTGCCAGCAGTTTATATGCGGTATCTAACTATGGCTACACCTTC.

In this sample, this clonotype turned up a few times. The chain has TRBV20-1 and TRBJ2-5; D gene uncertain. V was trimmed by 3 bases and J by 5 bases, leaving 7 bases between them. CDR1 and CDR2 from the germline V gene are DFQATT and SNEGSKA (reference sequence). This CDR3 contains 11 residues. In nucleotides, the CDR3 is TGCAGTGCTAGGAGCTGGGAGACCCAGTACTTC. It encodes CSARSWETQYF.

This rearrangement joins TRBV7-2 to TRBJ2-3; D is ambiguous. The CDR3 totals 14 residues. Germline V CDR1 and CDR2: SGHTA, FQGNSA. V was shortened by 1 base and J by 4 bases, with 9 bases between the two germline ends. CDR3 nucleotides: TGTGCCAGCAGCTTAGGGGCAGGTTCAGATACGCAGTATTTT. As protein: CASSLGAGSDTQYF.

The chain couples TRBV4-3 to TRBJ2-7, with 7 bases fitting TRBD1. Germline assignment: CDR1 LGHNA and CDR2 YSLEER. CDR3 length: 17 amino acids. The ends lost 2 bases at V and 6 bases at J; junction bases unmatched: 16. In DNA form, the CDR3 reads TGCGCCAGCAGCCAACTTCTACGGACAGGTTGGGGCGGCGAGCAGTACTTC. Its protein product is CASSQLLRTGWGGEQYF.

This clonotype was detected many times. The chain recombines TRBV4-3 with TRBJ1-2; tentatively, D is TRBD1 (6 bases). The CDR3 has 15 residues. Looked up from germline, CDR1 is LGHNA and CDR2 is YSLEER. The V gene lost 0 bases and the J gene lost 4 bases, with 12 bases spanning the gap. CDR3 region: CASSQDPGEGYGYTF. In DNA, the CDR3 is TGCGCCAGCAGCCAAGACCCAGGGGAAGGCTATGGCTACACCTTC.

The chain links TRBV11-2 to TRBJ2-7; 7 nucleotides agree with TRBD1. The CDR3 contains 15 residues. CDR1 and CDR2 from the germline V gene are SGHAT and FQNNGV. With V trimmed by 5 bases and J by 0 bases, 7 bases remained unmatched. The CDR3 bases are TGTGCCAGCAGCAAAACGGGACAGAGCTCCTACGAGCAGTACTTC. This sequence encodes CASSKTGQSSYEQYF.

CDR3 amino acids: CASSGDTLGSYNEQFF. As DNA, the CDR3 is TGTGCCAGTAGTGGGGACACGTTGGGGTCCTACAATGAGCAGTTCTTC. This chain uses TRBV19 with TRBJ2-1; a possible D gene is TRBD1 (6 bases). V dropped 5 bases and J dropped 1 base, with 15 bases sitting between them. CDR3 length: 16 amino acids. CDR1 is LNHDA and CDR2 is SQIVND in the germline V gene (reference sequence).

This clonotype was picked up many times. The rearrangement links TRBV6-2 or TRBV6-3 to TRBJ1-2, with D perhaps matching TRBD1 (5 bases). Trimming stripped 3 bases from V and 7 bases from J, with 12 bases between. There are 13 residues in the CDR3. The V gene's germline CDR1 is MNHEY and CDR2 SVGEGT. In DNA form, the CDR3 reads TGTGCCAGCAGTTATTCCGGGACCGCTGGCTACACCTTC. Translation gives CASSYSGTAGYTF.